The clone carrying this TCR beta chain came up a few times. Its antigen remains unknown. V was pared by 1 base and J by 8 bases, with 9 bases between. Germline values: CDR1 SGHNT, CDR2 YYREEE (reference sequence). The CDR3 is 12 amino acids. This sample is part of a study of PD-1 blockade in classical Hodgkin lymphoma. In every patient, relapse followed autologous stem cell transplantation, while exposure to brentuximab vedotin differed. Complete response, partial response or progressive disease constituted the best responses recorded. Clones were sequenced by immunoSEQ multiplex PCR, and TCRdb holds only the in-frame ones, with some missing. The sample yields about 98,000 clones, approximately 92% seen once. Study observations and caveats: Only CD4+ TCR diversity, not CD8+, had risen significantly by C4D1. Relative to healthy donors, newly diagnosed patients reportedly had lower baseline TCR diversity, which was reported as lower still in relapsed/refractory patients.

The rearrangement joins TRBV5-4 to TRBJ1-2; a weak D match, TRBD1 (6 bases). This clonotype was sampled from a human donor with classical Hodgkin lymphoma. Sequenced material: peripheral blood mononuclear cells (PBMCs), taken at baseline. CDR3 sequence reads: CASSLNRVGYTF. CDR3 sequence (DNA): TGTGCCAGCAGCTTGAACAGGGTCGGCTACACCTTC.